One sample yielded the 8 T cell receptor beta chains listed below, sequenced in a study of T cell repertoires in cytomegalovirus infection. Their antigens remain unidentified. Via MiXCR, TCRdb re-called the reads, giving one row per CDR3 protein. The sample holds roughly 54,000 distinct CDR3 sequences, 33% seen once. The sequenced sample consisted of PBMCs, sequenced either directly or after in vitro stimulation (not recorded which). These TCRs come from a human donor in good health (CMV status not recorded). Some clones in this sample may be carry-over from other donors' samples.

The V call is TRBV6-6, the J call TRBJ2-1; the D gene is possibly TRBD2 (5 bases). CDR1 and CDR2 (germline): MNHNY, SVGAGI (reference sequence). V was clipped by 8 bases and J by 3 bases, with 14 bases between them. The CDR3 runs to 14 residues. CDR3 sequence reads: CASALDYRYNEQFF. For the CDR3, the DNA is TGTGCCAGCGCACTCGACTACCGCTACAATGAGCAGTTCTTC.

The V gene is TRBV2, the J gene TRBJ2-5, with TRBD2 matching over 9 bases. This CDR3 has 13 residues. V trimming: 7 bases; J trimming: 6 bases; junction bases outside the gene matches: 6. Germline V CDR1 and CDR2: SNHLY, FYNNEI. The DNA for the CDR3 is TGTGCCAGCAAGACTAGCGGACCGAAGACCCAGTACTTC. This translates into CASKTSGPKTQYF.

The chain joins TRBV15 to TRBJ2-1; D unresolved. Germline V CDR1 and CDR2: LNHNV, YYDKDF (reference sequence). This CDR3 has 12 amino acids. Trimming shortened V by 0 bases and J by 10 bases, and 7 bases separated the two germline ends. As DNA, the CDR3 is TGTGCCACCAGCAGAGATCTGGGGGAGCAGTTCTTC. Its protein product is CATSRDLGEQFF.

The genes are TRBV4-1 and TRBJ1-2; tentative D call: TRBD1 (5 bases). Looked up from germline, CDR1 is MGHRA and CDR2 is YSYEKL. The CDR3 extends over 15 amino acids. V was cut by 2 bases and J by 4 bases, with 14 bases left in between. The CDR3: CASSQPIQGGYGYTF. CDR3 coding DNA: TGCGCCAGCAGCCAACCGATCCAGGGCGGCTATGGCTACACCTTC.

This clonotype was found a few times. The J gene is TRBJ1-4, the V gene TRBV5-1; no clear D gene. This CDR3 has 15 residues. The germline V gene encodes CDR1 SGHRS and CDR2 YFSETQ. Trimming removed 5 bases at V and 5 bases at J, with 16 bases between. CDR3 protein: CASSLNVFSNEKLFF. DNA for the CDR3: TGCGCCAGCAGTCTGAACGTGTTCTCGAATGAAAAACTGTTTTTT. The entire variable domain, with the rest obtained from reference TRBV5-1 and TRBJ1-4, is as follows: KAGVTQTPRYLIKTRGQQVTLSCSPISGHRSVSWYQQTPGQGLQFLFEYFSETQRNKGNFPGRFSGRQFSNSRSEMNVSTLELGDSALYLCASSLNVFSNEKLFFGSGTQLSVL.

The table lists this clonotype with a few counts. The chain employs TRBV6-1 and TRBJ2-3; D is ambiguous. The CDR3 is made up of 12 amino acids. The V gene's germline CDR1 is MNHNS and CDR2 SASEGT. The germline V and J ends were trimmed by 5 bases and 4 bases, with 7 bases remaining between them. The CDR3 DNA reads TGTGCCAGCAGTAAAGGACCAGATACGCAGTATTTT. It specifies CASSKGPDTQYF.

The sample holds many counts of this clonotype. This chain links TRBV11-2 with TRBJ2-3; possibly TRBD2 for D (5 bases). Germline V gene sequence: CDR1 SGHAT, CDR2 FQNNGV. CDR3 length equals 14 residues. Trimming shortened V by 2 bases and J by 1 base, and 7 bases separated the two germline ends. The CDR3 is CASSLTGGTDTQYF. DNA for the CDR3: TGTGCCAGCAGCTTAACCGGGGGCACAGATACGCAGTATTTT.

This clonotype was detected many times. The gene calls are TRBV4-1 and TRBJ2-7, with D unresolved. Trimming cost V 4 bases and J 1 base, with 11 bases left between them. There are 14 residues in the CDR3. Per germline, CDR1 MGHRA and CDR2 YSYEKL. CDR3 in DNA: TGCGCCAGCAGCCCCCCGGGTGGTTCCTACGAGCAGTACTTC. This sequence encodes CASSPPGGSYEQYF.